This entry features one T cell receptor beta chain sequence. Its antigen is not identified. The V gene's germline CDR1 is SGHAT and CDR2 FQNNGV. The CDR3 consists of 17 residues. V gave up 3 bases and J gave up 2 bases; unmatched junction bases: 10. This record comes from a study of identical twins. Study-level results: In cord blood, abundant beta clonotypes had fewer insertions; memory showed no trend. Where out-of-frame alpha sequences were twin-shared, they showed excess low generation probability. In monozygotic twins, models underestimated the sharing of out-of-frame TCR alpha.

TCRdb reanalysed the 5' RACE reads using MiXCR and keeps one entry per CDR3 protein. The table records approximately 620,000 distinct CDR3 sequences, under 9% of them present only once. These data also formed part of another study, on yellow fever vaccine responses in identical twins.

Sequencing was carried out using PBMCs. The rearrangement uses TRBV11-2 and TRBJ2-1, with TRBD1 identical over 7 bases. This TCR came from a woman aged 18-35 years in good health. As DNA, the CDR3 is TGTGCCAGCAGCTTGTCCACGCCCGGGACAGCCTACAATGAGCAGTTCTTC. Protein sequence: CASSLSTPGTAYNEQFF. The full variable domain, in which reference TRBV11-2 and TRBJ2-1 provide the parts outside the CDR3, is EAGVAQSPRYKIIEKRQSVAFWCNPISGHATLYWYQQILGQGPKLLIQFQNNGVVDDSQLPKDRFSAERLKGVDSTLKIQPAKLEDSAVYLCASSLSTPGTAYNEQFFGPGTRLTVL.